Listed here are 30 T cell receptor beta chains from one sample, sequenced in a study of blood T cell repertoires in COVID-19. Here immunoSEQ multiplex PCR was the method, and the copy in TCRdb shows in-frame clones only, minus some. The table has nearly 80,000 clones, roughly 80% seen once. Sequencing was carried out using peripheral blood. These receptors originate from a woman in her 70s with acute or convalescent COVID-19.

This clone was observed a handful of times. CDR3 sequence: CASRDYTGAYEQYF. CDR3 DNA: TGTGCCAGCAGGGATTATACAGGGGCCTACGAGCAGTACTTC. The chain has TRBV6-5 and TRBJ2-7; 7 bases map to TRBD1. This CDR3 is built from 14 residues. Germline V gives CDR1 MNHEY, CDR2 SVGAGI. J gave up 2 bases and V 6 bases, and 7 bases lay outside the gene matches.

The V gene is TRBV5-4, the J gene TRBJ2-1; D unclear. This CDR3 contains 16 residues. Germline loops: CDR1 SGHNT, CDR2 YYREEE (reference sequence). V was trimmed by 0 bases and J by 6 bases, leaving 16 bases between them. The DNA of the CDR3 is TGTGCCAGCAGCTTGGAAATCCAGCGAGGAACCAATGAGCAGTTCTTC. The encoded protein is CASSLEIQRGTNEQFF.

V is TRBV4-1 and J is TRBJ2-1; D perhaps matches TRBD2 (5 bases). The CDR3 has 16 amino acids. Per the germline V gene, CDR1 is MGHRA and CDR2 is YSYEKL. Trimming removed 1 base from V and 4 bases from J, with 14 bases in between. The CDR3 nucleotides read TGCGCCAGCAGCCAAGTGGCCCTGGAGGTTTACAATGAGCAGTTCTTC. Amino acid sequence: CASSQVALEVYNEQFF.

This clone has a handful of counts. This sequence joins TRBV6-6 and TRBJ1-1; no definite D call. Trimming pared 6 bases from V and 1 base from J, leaving 3 bases between. CDR1 MNHNY and CDR2 SVGAGI come from the germline V gene (reference sequence). The CDR3 is 11 residues long. The CDR3 reads CASSSNTEAFF. CDR3 in DNA: TGTGCCAGCAGCTCGAACACTGAAGCTTTCTTT.

CDR3 sequence: CASSPPQGGYYGYTF. CDR3 nucleotide sequence: TGTGCCAGCTCACCTCCACAAGGGGGATACTATGGCTACACCTTC. This chain links TRBV18 with TRBJ1-2, with D maybe TRBD1 (6 bases). V lost 3 bases to trimming and J lost 3 bases, with 14 bases between them. The CDR3 runs 15 residues. Germline values: CDR1 KGHSH, CDR2 LQKENI.

This chain connects TRBV2 to TRBJ2-1; D is perhaps TRBD2 (6 bases). The V end lost 4 bases, the J end lost 6 bases, and 13 bases lay between the germline ends. The CDR3 sequence is 14 residues long. The germline V gene encodes CDR1 SNHLY and CDR2 FYNNEI. The chain's CDR3 is CASSVGEVFNEQFF. CDR3 coding DNA: TGTGCCAGCAGTGTTGGGGAGGTATTCAATGAGCAGTTCTTC.

J is TRBJ2-2 and V is TRBV5-1, with a tentative D call TRBD1 (6 bases). Germline CDR1 and CDR2: SGHRS and YFSETQ. The ends were cut back, 4 bases at V and 0 bases at J, with 13 bases in the middle. CDR3 length: 16 residues. The CDR3 DNA reads as TGCGCCAGCAGCATTACAGGGTACGCGAACACCGGGGAGCTGTTTTTT. The encoded protein is CASSITGYANTGELFF.

The chain has TRBV24-1 and TRBJ1-4, with 7 bases matching TRBD1. The CDR3 has 15 residues. Germline-derived CDR1 and CDR2 are KGHDR and SFDVKD. The ends lost 4 bases at V and 11 bases at J; junction bases unmatched: 12. For the CDR3, the DNA is TGTGCCACCAGTGACCCCGGGGACAGAAGCAGGAAACTGTTTTTT. Translating gives CATSDPGDRSRKLFF.

This clone was observed a single time. This chain connects TRBV19 to TRBJ1-5; 9 bases fit TRBD1. Germline V gene sequence: CDR1 LNHDA, CDR2 SQIVND (reference sequence). This CDR3 spans 14 amino acids. V trimming: 6 bases; J trimming: 5 bases; junction bases outside the gene matches: 5. CDR3 region: CASSPQGAYQPQHF. CDR3 bases: TGTGCCAGTAGCCCACAGGGGGCTTATCAGCCCCAGCATTTT.

This clone has more than one count but fewer than ten. The chain combines TRBV5-4 with TRBJ1-1; D remains unclear. The V end was cut by 4 bases, the J end by 0 bases, with 13 bases between. Germline loops: CDR1 SGHNT, CDR2 YYREEE (reference sequence). There are 15 residues in the CDR3. The CDR3 spells CASSRPGRMNTEAFF. Written as DNA, the CDR3 is TGTGCCAGCAGCAGGCCGGGTAGGATGAACACTGAAGCTTTCTTT. Using reference TRBV5-4 and TRBJ1-1 for the parts outside the CDR3, the full variable domain is ETGVTQSPTHLIKTRGQQVTLRCSSQSGHNTVSWYQQALGQGPQFIFQYYREEENGRGNFPPRFSGLQFPNYSSELNVNALELDDSALYLCASSRPGRMNTEAFFGQGTRLTVV.

This chain links TRBV3-1 (or the pseudogene TRBV3-2) with TRBJ2-1, with TRBD2 matching over 13 bases. CDR3 length: 15 residues. CDR1 is LGHDT and CDR2 is YNNKEL in the germline V gene (reference sequence). With 7 bases clipped from V and 6 bases from J, the junction kept 6 bases outside the gene matches. The CDR3 reads CASTLGLAGVNEQFF. The CDR3 nucleotides are TGTGCCAGCACCCTCGGACTAGCGGGAGTCAATGAGCAGTTCTTC.

J is TRBJ1-5 and V is TRBV24-1; tentative D call: TRBD1 (5 bases). The CDR3 totals 15 residues. The V end was cut by 2 bases, the J end by 5 bases, with 12 bases between. Germline CDR1 and CDR2: KGHDR and SFDVKD. The CDR3 is CATSDYRGGDQPQHF. CDR3 nucleotides: TGTGCCACCAGTGATTATAGGGGCGGAGATCAGCCCCAGCATTTT.

This chain connects TRBV7-9 to TRBJ1-1; D gene unclear. The CDR3 has 12 amino acids. The V and J ends lost 2 bases and 8 bases respectively, with 9 bases between them. The germline V gene has CDR1 SEHNR and CDR2 FQNEAQ (reference sequence). CDR3 DNA: TGTGCCAGCAGCTTATCGGCAGGAGAAGCTTTCTTT. Residues: CASSLSAGEAFF.

The chain has TRBV11-2 and TRBJ2-5; 7 bases match TRBD1. Germline V lookup: CDR1 SGHAT, CDR2 FQNNGV. The V segment lost 5 bases and the J segment 5 bases; nucleotides outside the gene matches: 5. This CDR3 region has 13 residues. As DNA, the CDR3 is TGTGCCAGCAGCCGACAGGGTAGGGAGACCCAGTACTTC. Translated, it gives CASSRQGRETQYF.

The chain employs TRBV5-1 and TRBJ2-3; 7 nucleotides agree with TRBD2. The germline V gene encodes CDR1 SGHRS and CDR2 YFSETQ. V was pared by 0 bases and J by 2 bases, with 3 bases of the junction left unmatched. The CDR3 has 15 amino acids. For the CDR3, the DNA is TGCGCCAGCAGCTTGGAGGCGGGGGACACAGATACGCAGTATTTT. Translation gives CASSLEAGDTDTQYF.

The gene calls are TRBV24-1 and TRBJ2-2; 9 bases agree with TRBD1. Germline V gene lookup returns CDR1 KGHDR and CDR2 SFDVKD. This CDR3 is 16 amino acids long. V shed 4 bases and J 7 bases; nucleotides not matched to a gene: 9. CDR3 sequence reads: CATSDPDRGFGGELFF. The CDR3 DNA sequence: TGTGCCACCAGTGACCCGGACAGGGGATTCGGCGGGGAGCTGTTTTTT.

This clone was picked up a small number of times. The chain recombines TRBV7-2 with TRBJ2-1; tentative D call: TRBD2 (5 bases). Deletions cut 4 bases from V and 0 bases from J, with 16 bases between. The germline V gene has CDR1 SGHTA and CDR2 FQGNSA. The CDR3 spans 17 residues. The CDR3 nucleotides read TGTGCCAGCAGCTCTTTCGGACTCCTCAGCTCCTACAATGAGCAGTTCTTC. It translates to CASSSFGLLSSYNEQFF.

This sequence joins TRBV11-1 and TRBJ2-7; 11 bases fit TRBD2. V was clipped by 5 bases and J by 4 bases; unmatched bases: 4. CDR3 length equals 14 residues. Germline V lookup: CDR1 SGHAT, CDR2 FQDESV (reference sequence). CDR3 sequence reads: CASSTTSGSYEQYF. As DNA, the CDR3 is TGTGCCAGCAGCACTACTAGCGGGAGTTACGAGCAGTACTTC.

The chain carries TRBV15 and TRBJ2-5; D is perhaps TRBD2 (5 bases). This CDR3 spans 16 amino acids. V was trimmed by 0 bases and J by 2 bases, leaving 13 bases between them. Germline CDR1 and CDR2: LNHNV and YYDKDF (reference sequence). The CDR3 DNA sequence: TGTGCCACCAGCAGAGAACGTGGCGGGCCTCAAGAGACCCAGTACTTC. Amino acid sequence: CATSRERGGPQETQYF.

The CDR3 sequence is CASSLAVPSTDTQYF. DNA of the CDR3: TGTGCCAGCAGCTTAGCGGTACCTAGCACAGATACGCAGTATTTT. The V gene is TRBV2, the J gene TRBJ2-3; D may be TRBD2 (6 bases). The V end was cut by 6 bases, the J end by 0 bases, with 13 bases between. The CDR3 sequence is 15 residues long. CDR1 and CDR2 (germline): SNHLY, FYNNEI.

The rearrangement links TRBV5-1 to TRBJ2-7; 9 positions agree with TRBD2. The CDR3 has 16 amino acids. Trimming cost V 4 bases and J 5 bases; bases outside gene matches: 13. In germline, CDR1 is SGHRS, CDR2 YFSETQ. CDR3 amino acids: CASSHPASGTRNEQYF. DNA for the CDR3: TGCGCCAGCAGCCACCCCGCTAGCGGGACGAGGAACGAGCAGTACTTC.

The rearrangement uses TRBV5-1 and TRBJ2-7; 7 bases match TRBD1. The germline gives CDR1 SGHRS, CDR2 YFSETQ. The CDR3 length is 16 residues. Trimming cost V 3 bases and J 5 bases; bases outside gene matches: 14. The CDR3 reads CASSSQGDRVLDEQYF. The CDR3 region has the DNA TGCGCCAGCAGCTCCCAGGGGGACCGCGTTTTGGACGAGCAGTACTTC. The full variable domain, its missing parts supplied by reference TRBV5-1 and TRBJ2-7, is KAGVTQTPRYLIKTRGQQVTLSCSPISGHRSVSWYQQTPGQGLQFLFEYFSETQRNKGNFPGRFSGRQFSNSRSEMNVSTLELGDSALYLCASSSQGDRVLDEQYFGPGTRLTVT.

This sequence joins TRBV10-2 and TRBJ1-3; TRBD1 agrees at 7 bases. The junction had 5 bases not matched to a gene; V was cut back by 3 bases and J by 0 bases. Germline CDR1 is WSHSY and CDR2 is SAAADI. This CDR3 is built from 16 residues. CDR3 sequence (DNA): TGCGCCAGCAGTGAACCGGACAGGCCCTCTGGAAACACCATATATTTT. Residues: CASSEPDRPSGNTIYF.

The rearrangement uses TRBV29-1 and TRBJ2-3; 8 bases match TRBD2. The J segment lost 6 bases and the V segment lost 6 bases, leaving 11 bases of the junction unmatched. This CDR3 comprises 14 residues. The V gene's germline CDR1 is SQVTM and CDR2 ANQGSEA. The CDR3 reads CSVAPGLVIDTQYF. The CDR3 DNA reads as TGCAGCGTAGCTCCGGGACTAGTGATTGATACGCAGTATTTT.

The chain's CDR3 is CASSISFAEKLFF. The CDR3 DNA reads as TGTGCCAGTAGTATAAGTTTCGCGGAAAAACTGTTTTTT. The chain employs TRBV19 and TRBJ1-4; D gene unclear. Trimming pared 2 bases from V and 8 bases from J, leaving 9 bases between. The V gene's germline CDR1 is LNHDA and CDR2 SQIVND (reference sequence). This CDR3 comprises 13 residues.

Here the CDR3 DNA reads TGTGCCAGCAGTGATGGAGGCAGCTGGAACACTGAAGCTTTCTTT. This codes for CASSDGGSWNTEAFF. The J gene is TRBJ1-1, the V gene TRBV2; D call uncertain. The germline V gene encodes CDR1 SNHLY and CDR2 FYNNEI. The V end was cut by 3 bases, the J end by 1 base, with 12 bases between. The CDR3 is 15 amino acids.

The rearrangement uses TRBV25-1 and TRBJ1-2; D call uncertain. The V end lost 5 bases, the J end lost 4 bases, and 11 bases lay between the germline ends. The germline gives CDR1 MGHDK, CDR2 SYGVNS. The CDR3 has 13 amino acids. DNA for the CDR3: TGTGCCAGCAGTCTTGAGGGAATCTATGGCTACACCTTC. Residues: CASSLEGIYGYTF.

The J gene is TRBJ1-5, the V gene TRBV5-1; the D gene is possibly TRBD1 (5 bases). The V gene lost 5 bases and the J gene lost 3 bases, with 12 bases spanning the gap. Germline values: CDR1 SGHRS, CDR2 YFSETQ. CDR3 length equals 14 residues. As DNA, the CDR3 is TGCGCCAGCAGGGACGGGGGGGACAATCAGCCCCAGCATTTT. Encoded protein: CASRDGGDNQPQHF.

Only a few counts were recorded for this clone. The DNA of the CDR3 is TGTGCCAGCAGACAGGCCGGCTCCTACGAGCAGTACTTC. Its protein product is CASRQAGSYEQYF. The rearrangement links TRBV12-3 or TRBV12-4 to TRBJ2-7, with D possibly TRBD1 on 5 matching bases. The V gene lost 6 bases and the J gene lost 0 bases, with 9 bases spanning the gap. The CDR3 is 13 residues long.

This chain uses TRBV7-2 with TRBJ2-5; 13 positions match TRBD2. V was pared by 5 bases and J by 8 bases, with 8 bases of the junction left unmatched. This CDR3 is built from 15 residues. The germline V gene has CDR1 SGHTA and CDR2 FQGNSA. CDR3 bases: TGTGCCAGCAGCCTCGGGACTAGCGGGGCGCGAACCCAGTACTTC. The encoded protein is CASSLGTSGARTQYF.